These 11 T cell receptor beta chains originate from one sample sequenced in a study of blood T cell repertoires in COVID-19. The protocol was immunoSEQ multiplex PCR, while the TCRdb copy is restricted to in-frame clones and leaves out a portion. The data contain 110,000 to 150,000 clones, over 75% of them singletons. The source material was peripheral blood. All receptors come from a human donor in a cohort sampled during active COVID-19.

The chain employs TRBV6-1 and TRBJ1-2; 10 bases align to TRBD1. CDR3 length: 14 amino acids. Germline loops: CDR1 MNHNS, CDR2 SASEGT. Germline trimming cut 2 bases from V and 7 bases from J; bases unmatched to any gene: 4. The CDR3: CASSEWTGGVGYTF. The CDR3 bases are TGTGCCAGCAGTGAATGGACAGGGGGGGTTGGCTACACCTTC.

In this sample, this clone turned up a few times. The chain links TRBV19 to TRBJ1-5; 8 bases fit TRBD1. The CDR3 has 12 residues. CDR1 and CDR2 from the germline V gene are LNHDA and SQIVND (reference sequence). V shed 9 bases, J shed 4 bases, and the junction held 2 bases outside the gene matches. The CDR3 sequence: CASRTGNQPQHF. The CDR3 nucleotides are TGTGCCAGCAGGACAGGGAATCAGCCCCAGCATTTT.

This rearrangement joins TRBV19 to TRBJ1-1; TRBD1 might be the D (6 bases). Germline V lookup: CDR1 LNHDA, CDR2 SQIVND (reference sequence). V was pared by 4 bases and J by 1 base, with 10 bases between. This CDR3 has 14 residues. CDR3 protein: CASSTPTGNTEAFF. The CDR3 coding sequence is TGTGCCAGTAGTACCCCGACAGGGAACACTGAAGCTTTCTTT.

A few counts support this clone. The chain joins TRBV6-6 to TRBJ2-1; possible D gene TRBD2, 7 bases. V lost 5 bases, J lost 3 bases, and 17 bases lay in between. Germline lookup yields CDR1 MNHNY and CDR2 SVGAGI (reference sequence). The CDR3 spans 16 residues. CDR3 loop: CASSIGAGQRYNEQFF. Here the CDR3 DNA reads TGTGCCAGCAGTATTGGAGCGGGACAACGCTACAATGAGCAGTTCTTC.

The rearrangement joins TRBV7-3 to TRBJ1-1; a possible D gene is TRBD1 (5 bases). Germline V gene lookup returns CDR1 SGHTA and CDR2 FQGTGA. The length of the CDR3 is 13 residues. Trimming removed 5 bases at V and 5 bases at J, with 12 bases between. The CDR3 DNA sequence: TGTGCCAGCAGCCCCGGGGGGGAGACTGAAGCTTTCTTT. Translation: CASSPGGETEAFF.

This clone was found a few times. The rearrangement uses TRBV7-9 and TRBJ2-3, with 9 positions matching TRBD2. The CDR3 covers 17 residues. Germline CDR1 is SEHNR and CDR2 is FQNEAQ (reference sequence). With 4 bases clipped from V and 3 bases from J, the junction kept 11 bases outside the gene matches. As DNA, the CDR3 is TGTGCCAGCAGCTCCAGGACAGGTAGCGGGGGTACAGATACGCAGTATTTT. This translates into CASSSRTGSGGTDTQYF.

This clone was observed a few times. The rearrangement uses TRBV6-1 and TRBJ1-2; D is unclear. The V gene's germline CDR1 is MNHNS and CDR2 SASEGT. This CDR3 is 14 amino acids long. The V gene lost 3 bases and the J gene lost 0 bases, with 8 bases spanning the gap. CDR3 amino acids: CASSDRYSNYGYTF. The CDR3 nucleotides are TGTGCCAGCAGTGACCGGTACTCTAACTATGGCTACACCTTC.

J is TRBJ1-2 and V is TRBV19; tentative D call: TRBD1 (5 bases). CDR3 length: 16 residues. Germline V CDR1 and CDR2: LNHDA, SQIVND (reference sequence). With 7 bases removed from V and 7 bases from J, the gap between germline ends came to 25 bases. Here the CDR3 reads CASTPGRGTFYGGYTF. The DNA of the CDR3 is TGTGCCAGTACTCCTGGTCGTGGGACTTTCTACGGTGGCTACACCTTC.

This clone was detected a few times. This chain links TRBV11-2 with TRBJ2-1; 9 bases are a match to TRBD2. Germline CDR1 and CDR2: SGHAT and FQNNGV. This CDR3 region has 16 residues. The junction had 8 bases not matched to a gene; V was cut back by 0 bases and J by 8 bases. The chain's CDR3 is CASSLETGAGGHEQFF. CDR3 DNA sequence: TGTGCCAGCAGCTTAGAGACGGGAGCGGGAGGTCATGAGCAGTTCTTC.

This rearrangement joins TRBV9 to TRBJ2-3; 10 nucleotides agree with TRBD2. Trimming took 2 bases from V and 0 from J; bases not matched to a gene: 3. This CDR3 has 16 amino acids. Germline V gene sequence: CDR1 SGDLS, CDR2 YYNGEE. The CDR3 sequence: CASSVSGGRSTDTQYF. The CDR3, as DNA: TGTGCCAGCAGCGTTAGCGGGGGGCGGAGCACAGATACGCAGTATTTT.

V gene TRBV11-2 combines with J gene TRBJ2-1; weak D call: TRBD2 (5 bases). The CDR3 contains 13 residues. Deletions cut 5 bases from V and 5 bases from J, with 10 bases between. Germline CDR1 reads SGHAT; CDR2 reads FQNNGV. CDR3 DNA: TGTGCCAGCAGCCCCGGGATTAACAATGAGCAGTTCTTC. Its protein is CASSPGINNEQFF.